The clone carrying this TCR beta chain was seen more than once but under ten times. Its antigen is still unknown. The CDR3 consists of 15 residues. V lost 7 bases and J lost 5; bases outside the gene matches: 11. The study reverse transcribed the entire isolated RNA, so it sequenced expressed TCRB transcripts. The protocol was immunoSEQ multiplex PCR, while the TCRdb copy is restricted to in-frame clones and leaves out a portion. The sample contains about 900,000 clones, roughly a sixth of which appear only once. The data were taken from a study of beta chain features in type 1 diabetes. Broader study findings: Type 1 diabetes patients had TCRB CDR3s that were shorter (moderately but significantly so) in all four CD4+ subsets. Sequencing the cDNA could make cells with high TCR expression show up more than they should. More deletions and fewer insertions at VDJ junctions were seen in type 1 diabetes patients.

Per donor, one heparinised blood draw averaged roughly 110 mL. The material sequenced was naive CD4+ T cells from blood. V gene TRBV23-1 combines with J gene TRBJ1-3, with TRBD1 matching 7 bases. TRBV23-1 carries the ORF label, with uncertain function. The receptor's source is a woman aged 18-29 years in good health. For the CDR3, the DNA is TGCGCCAGCACCTTCCGGGACAGCAGGCGAAACACCATATATTTT. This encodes CASTFRDSRRNTIYF.